The next 24 T cell receptor beta chains were all read from a single sample in a study of CD8 T cells in ankylosing spondylitis. Findings of the study overall: What seemed typical of ankylosing spondylitis blood was a TCR beta motif built from 7 or 8 highly homologous variants.

What these receptors recognize is not known. TCRdb used MiXCR to reprocess the 5' RACE reads, holding one entry per CDR3 protein. In the table there are some 840,000 distinct CDR3 sequences, over 9.5% of which are singletons. Sequencing was done on a sample of blood, either unsorted or a sorted T cell fraction (not recorded which). Receptors originate from a male donor with ankylosing spondylitis.

This clonotype was seen repeatedly, ten times or more. The CDR3 DNA is TGCAGTGCTACGGGGGACAGCCATGAAAAACTGTTTTTT. Protein: CSATGDSHEKLFF. This chain uses TRBV20-1 with TRBJ1-4; 7 bases match TRBD1. The CDR3 is made up of 13 amino acids. The V gene's germline CDR1 is DFQATT and CDR2 SNEGSKA (reference sequence). Trimming removed 4 bases from V and 6 bases from J; junction bases left unmatched: 5.

V gene TRBV29-1 combines with J gene TRBJ2-3, with 14 nucleotides matching TRBD2. V shed 5 bases, J shed 2 bases, and the junction held 18 bases outside the gene matches. The length of the CDR3 is 20 residues. Germline assignment: CDR1 SQVTM and CDR2 ANQGSEA. CDR3 nucleotide sequence: TGCAGCGTTTCTTCTCGGGGACTAGCGGGAGTGGGTGAGGCCACAGATACGCAGTATTTT. This gives the protein CSVSSRGLAGVGEATDTQYF.

The chain uses TRBV11-2 and TRBJ2-2; 16 nucleotides line up with TRBD2. CDR3 length equals 18 residues. V gave up 3 bases and J gave up 4 bases; unmatched junction bases: 5. CDR1 is SGHAT, CDR2 FQNNGV, per germline. The CDR3 here is CASSLGTSGGASTGELFF. In nucleotides, the CDR3 is TGTGCCAGCAGCTTGGGGACTAGCGGGGGGGCAAGCACCGGGGAGCTGTTTTTT.

V gene TRBV6-1 combines with J gene TRBJ2-7; tentatively, D is TRBD1 (5 bases). V gave up 4 bases and J gave up 7 bases, with 17 bases separating them. This CDR3 has 14 residues. Germline lookup yields CDR1 MNHNS and CDR2 SASEGT. CDR3 protein: CASSVTRAPKEQYF. In DNA form, the CDR3 reads TGTGCCAGCAGTGTTACCAGGGCGCCCAAGGAGCAGTACTTC.

This clonotype turned up a few times. The gene calls are TRBV20-1 and TRBJ2-7; D possibly corresponds to TRBD2 (6 bases). The germline V gene encodes CDR1 DFQATT and CDR2 SNEGSKA (reference sequence). This CDR3 comprises 14 residues. V shed 3 bases and J shed 6 bases, with 18 bases lying between them. CDR3 in DNA: TGCAGTGCTAGCGGGGGAGCTCTCTTTATCGAGCAGTACTTC. Translated: CSASGGALFIEQYF.

This sequence joins TRBV6-1 and TRBJ1-5; 11 bases are a match to TRBD1. J was trimmed by 5 bases and V by 6 bases; bases with no gene match: 9. The CDR3 is made up of 16 amino acids. The germline CDR1 and CDR2 sequences are MNHNS and SASEGT. The CDR3 loop is CASRGGTGGAYQPQHF. The CDR3 bases are TGTGCCAGCAGGGGTGGGACAGGGGGGGCTTATCAGCCCCAGCATTTT.

This clonotype was seen only a few times. The chain employs TRBV4-1 and TRBJ1-5; the D is unclear. Germline CDR1 is MGHRA and CDR2 is YSYEKL. V lost 10 bases to trimming and J lost 10 bases, with 23 bases between them. This CDR3 contains 14 residues. The CDR3 bases are TGCGCCACCGGAAGACGGGTGGAAACGAGTCCCCAGCATTTT. Translation: CATGRRVETSPQHF.

This clonotype has more than one count but fewer than ten. This chain links TRBV5-4 with TRBJ2-2; 13 bases align to TRBD2. This CDR3 is 16 amino acids long. Losses at the gene ends were 6 bases for V and 5 bases for J; bases not matched to a gene: 7. Germline assignment: CDR1 SGHNT and CDR2 YYREEE (reference sequence). The chain's CDR3 is CASTGTSGINTGELFF. CDR3 DNA: TGTGCCAGCACAGGGACTAGCGGGATTAATACCGGGGAGCTGTTTTTT. The variable domain in full, with the rest retrieved from reference TRBV5-4 and TRBJ2-2, is ETGVTQSPTHLIKTRGQQVTLRCSSQSGHNTVSWYQQALGQGPQFIFQYYREEENGRGNFPPRFSGLQFPNYSSELNVNALELDDSALYLCASTGTSGINTGELFFGEGSRLTVL.

The chain links TRBV7-2 to TRBJ2-5; perhaps TRBD2 as D (6 bases). V was clipped by 7 bases and J by 5 bases, with 17 bases between them. Germline V gives CDR1 SGHTA, CDR2 FQGNSA. CDR3 length equals 14 residues. CDR3 DNA sequence: TGTGCCAGCACTAAAGGGCGGGGTTGGGAGACCCAGTACTTC. This sequence encodes CASTKGRGWETQYF. Filled out from reference TRBV7-2 and TRBJ2-5, the complete variable domain reads GAGVSQSPSNKVTEKGKDVELRCDPISGHTALYWYRQSLGQGLEFLIYFQGNSAPDKSGLPSDRFSAERTGGSVSTLTIQRTQQEDSAVYLCASTKGRGWETQYFGPGTRLLVL.

This clonotype has more than one count but fewer than ten. J is TRBJ1-1 and V is TRBV10-3; D may be TRBD1 (6 bases). Germline V gene lookup returns CDR1 ENHRY and CDR2 SYGVKD. The CDR3 length is 13 residues. V was pared by 10 bases and J by 10 bases, with 22 bases between. CDR3 sequence: CATADRYNNLAFF. The CDR3 coding sequence is TGTGCCACCGCGGACAGATATAATAATTTAGCTTTCTTT.

This clonotype was seen at least ten times. The V gene is TRBV7-2, the J gene TRBJ2-7, with D possibly TRBD2 on 6 matching bases. Trimming took off 0 bases at V and 0 bases at J, with 12 bases between the two ends. The CDR3 contains 16 residues. Germline values: CDR1 SGHTA, CDR2 FQGNSA. The chain's CDR3 is CASSLAAGRASYEQYF. The CDR3, as DNA: TGTGCCAGCAGCTTAGCCGCGGGAAGGGCCTCCTACGAGCAGTACTTC.

This clonotype was observed a handful of times. V gene TRBV6-2 or TRBV6-3 combines with J gene TRBJ2-1, with TRBD1 identical over 7 bases. The ends lost 4 bases at V and 2 bases at J; junction bases unmatched: 2. Germline V lookup: CDR1 MNHEY, CDR2 SVGEGT. This CDR3 spans 14 amino acids. The CDR3 coding sequence is TGTGCCAGCAGTTCAGGACAGGCCTACAATGAGCAGTTCTTC. It specifies CASSSGQAYNEQFF.

This clonotype was seen repeatedly, ten times or more. One end of the junction does not line up with germline, which may come from a read error. This chain links TRBV7-2 with TRBJ1-2, with D perhaps TRBD1 (5 bases). The CDR3 spans 12 residues. In germline, CDR1 is SGHTA, CDR2 FQGNSA. CDR3 residues: CASSLRGDGYTF. The CDR3 DNA is TGCGCCAGCAGCTTGAGGGGAGATGGCTACACCTTC.

This rearrangement joins TRBV6-1 to TRBJ1-1; a possible D gene is TRBD1 (6 bases). The V end was cut by 7 bases, the J end by 5 bases, with 14 bases between. This CDR3 comprises 13 residues. CDR1 is MNHNS, CDR2 SASEGT, per germline. The CDR3, as DNA: TGTGCCAGCACCCGGACAGAGGGGACTGAAGCTTTCTTT. Translating gives CASTRTEGTEAFF.

The V call is TRBV11-2, the J call TRBJ2-2; 10 bases agree with TRBD1. CDR1 is SGHAT, CDR2 FQNNGV, per germline. The CDR3 runs 17 residues. With 5 bases clipped from V and 2 bases from J, the junction kept 8 bases outside the gene matches. In nucleotides, the CDR3 is TGTGCCAGCAGCCAGGACAGGGGGGTCTTCAACACCGGGGAGCTGTTTTTT. Translating gives CASSQDRGVFNTGELFF.

This clonotype was seen ten or more times. The genes are TRBV20-1 and TRBJ2-3; TRBD1 or TRBD2 may be the D gene (5 bases each). V was shortened by 4 bases and J by 0 bases, with 11 bases between the two germline ends. The CDR3 has 14 amino acids. Germline V CDR1 and CDR2: DFQATT, SNEGSKA (reference sequence). DNA for the CDR3: TGCAGTGCTAACCGGGACCCTAGCACAGATACGCAGTATTTT. Its translation is CSANRDPSTDTQYF.

This clonotype has only a few counts. This chain uses TRBV11-2 with TRBJ2-1; D is unresolved. The CDR3 has 14 residues. Trimming stripped 3 bases from V and 4 bases from J, with 10 bases between. Germline loops: CDR1 SGHAT, CDR2 FQNNGV. In DNA form, the CDR3 reads TGTGCCAGCAGCTTTTCACCTCTGTACAATGAGCAGTTCTTC. Translated: CASSFSPLYNEQFF.

The chain has TRBV20-1 and TRBJ1-2; D gene uncertain. This CDR3 region has 11 residues. V was cut by 7 bases and J by 3 bases, with 9 bases left in between. From germline, CDR1 is DFQATT and CDR2 SNEGSKA (reference sequence). CDR3 sequence reads: CSVKLDYGYTF. The CDR3 bases are TGCAGTGTTAAGCTAGACTATGGCTACACCTTC.

The genes are TRBV20-1 and TRBJ1-2, with TRBD1 matching over 9 bases. Unmatched junction bases numbered 6, after V lost 0 bases and J lost 4 bases. Germline-derived CDR1 and CDR2 are DFQATT and SNEGSKA (reference sequence). This CDR3 is 15 amino acids long. CDR3 protein: CSARERQGGSYGYTF. DNA for the CDR3: TGCAGTGCTAGAGAGAGACAGGGGGGGTCCTATGGCTACACCTTC.

This sequence joins TRBV29-1 and TRBJ2-3; no firm D call. The CDR3 has 14 amino acids. Germline lookup yields CDR1 SQVTM and CDR2 ANQGSEA. V lost 4 bases and J lost 0, with 11 bases in between. The CDR3 DNA sequence: TGCAGCGTTGGGGTGGCCTTAAGCACAGATACGCAGTATTTT. Translating it yields CSVGVALSTDTQYF.

This clonotype was seen more than once but under ten times. This sequence may be a read error, since a much larger clone differs from it by one base. The genes are TRBV28 and TRBJ1-2; D uncertain. Between the trimmed V and J ends, which lost 4 bases and 4 bases, there was a span of 4 bases. The CDR3 extends over 11 amino acids. In germline, CDR1 is MDHEN, CDR2 SYDVKM. The CDR3 is CASSYPYGYTF. The CDR3 nucleotides are TGTGCCAGCAGTTACCCCTATGGCTACACCTTC.

The V and J genes are TRBV2 and TRBJ2-3; possible D gene TRBD1, 5 bases. Trimming cost V 4 bases and J 4 bases, with 12 bases left between them. Per germline, CDR1 SNHLY and CDR2 FYNNEI. CDR3 size: 14 residues. Written as DNA, the CDR3 is TGTGCCAGCAGTGTAGGGGAAGCACCAGATACGCAGTATTTT. Translating it yields CASSVGEAPDTQYF.

This chain links TRBV28 with TRBJ2-3; 8 positions agree with TRBD2. After removal of 7 bases from V and 3 bases from J, the junction contained 12 bases not matched to a gene. Germline lookup yields CDR1 MDHEN and CDR2 SYDVKM. The CDR3 totals 16 residues. The CDR3 spells CASIAPGLVGTDTQYF. DNA of the CDR3: TGTGCCAGCATCGCCCCGGGACTAGTTGGTACAGATACGCAGTATTTT. The whole variable domain, filled in from reference TRBV28 and TRBJ2-3, reads DVKVTQSSRYLVKRTGEKVFLECVQDMDHENMFWYRQDPGLGLRLIYFSYDVKMKEKGDIPEGYSVSREKKERFSLILESASTNQTSMYLCASIAPGLVGTDTQYFGPGTRLTVL.

A few counts support this clonotype. In nucleotides, the CDR3 is TGTGCCAGCAGCCTCAGGCCCCGGGACAGCCCAAAAGAGACCCAGTACTTC. Translating gives CASSLRPRDSPKETQYF. The chain joins TRBV4-2 to TRBJ2-5; 7 bases are a match to TRBD1. J was trimmed by 3 bases and V by 4 bases; bases with no gene match: 14. CDR3 length: 17 residues. CDR1 LGHNA and CDR2 YNFKEQ come from the germline V gene.